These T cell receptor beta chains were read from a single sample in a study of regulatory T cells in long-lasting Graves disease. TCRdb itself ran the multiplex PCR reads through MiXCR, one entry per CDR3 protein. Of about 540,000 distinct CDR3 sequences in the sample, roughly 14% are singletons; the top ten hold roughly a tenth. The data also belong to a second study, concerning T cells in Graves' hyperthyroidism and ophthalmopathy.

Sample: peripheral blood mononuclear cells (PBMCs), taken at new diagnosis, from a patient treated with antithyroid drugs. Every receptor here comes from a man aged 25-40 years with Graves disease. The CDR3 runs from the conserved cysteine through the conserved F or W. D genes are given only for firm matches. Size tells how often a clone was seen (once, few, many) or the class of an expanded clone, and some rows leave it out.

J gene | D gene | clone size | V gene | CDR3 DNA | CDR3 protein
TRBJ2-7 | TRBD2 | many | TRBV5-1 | TGCGCCAGCAGCTTGGATGGGCTAGCGGCCTACGAGCAGTACTTC | CASSLDGLAAYEQYF
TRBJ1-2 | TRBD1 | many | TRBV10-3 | TGTGCCACCTTTCGACAGGGTGGATACGGCTACACCTTC | CATFRQGGYGYTF
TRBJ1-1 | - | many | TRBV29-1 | TGCAGCGTTGGGGAAAGGGGGGACACTGAAGCTTTCTTT | CSVGERGDTEAFF
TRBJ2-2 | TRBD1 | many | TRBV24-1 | TGTGCCACCAGTCTGGGACAGCACGCGAACACCGGGGAGCTGTTTTTT | CATSLGQHANTGELFF
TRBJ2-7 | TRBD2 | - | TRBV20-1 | TGCAGCGCTAGCACTAGCGGGGGGGGACCCTACGAGCAGTACTTC | CSASTSGGGPYEQYF
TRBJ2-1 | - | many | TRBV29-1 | TGCAGCGTTGTAAACTACAATGAGCAGTTCTTC | CSVVNYNEQFF
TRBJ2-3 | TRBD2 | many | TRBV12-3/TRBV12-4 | TGTGCCAGCAGCCGGACTAGCGGGGCTAAAACAGATACGCAGTATTTT | CASSRTSGAKTDTQYF
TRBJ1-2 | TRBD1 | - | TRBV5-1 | TGTGCCAGCAGCTTAACGGACAGGGGGTACGATGGCTACACCTTC | CASSLTDRGYDGYTF
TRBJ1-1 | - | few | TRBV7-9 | TGTGCCAGCAGCTTAAGGGGGGAGGAAACTGAAGCTTTCTTT | CASSLRGEETEAFF
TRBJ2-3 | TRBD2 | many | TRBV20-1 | TGCAGTGCTAGAGGTAGCGGGACTACCACAGATACGCAGTATTTT | CSARGSGTTTDTQYF
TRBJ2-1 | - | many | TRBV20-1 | TGCAGTGCTAGTCCGCGTTTAGCCTACAATGAGCAGTTCTTC | CSASPRLAYNEQFF
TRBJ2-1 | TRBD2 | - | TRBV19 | TGTGCCAGTAGCCCTTGGGCGGGGGACGACAATGAGCAGTTCTTC | CASSPWAGDDNEQFF
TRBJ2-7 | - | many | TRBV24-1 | TGTGCCACCAGTGACCCCGGACAGCCCTACGAGCAGTACTTC | CATSDPGQPYEQYF
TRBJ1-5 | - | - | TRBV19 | TGTGCCAGTAGTATAAACAGGGTTAGCAATCAGCCCCAGCATTTT | CASSINRVSNQPQHF
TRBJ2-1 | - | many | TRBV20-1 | TGCAGTGCTAGAGATCCGGGTGAGCAGTTCTTC | CSARDPGEQFF
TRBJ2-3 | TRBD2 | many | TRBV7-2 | TGTGCCAGCAGGGGGGGACTAGCGGCAACTAGCACAGATACGCAGTATTTT | CASRGGLAATSTDTQYF
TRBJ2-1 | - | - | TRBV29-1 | TGCAGCGTCGTCGACTACGGGCCTTCTAACCATGAGCAGTTCTTC | CSVVDYGPSNHEQFF
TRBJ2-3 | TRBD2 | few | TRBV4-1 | TGCGCCAGCAGCCAAGACGGGCCCGGGGGGAGCACAGATACGCAGTATTTT | CASSQDGPGGSTDTQYF
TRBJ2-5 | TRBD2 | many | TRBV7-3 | TGTGCCAGCAGCTTAATAGGGACTAGCGGAGGAGAGAGGGAGACCCAGTACTTC | CASSLIGTSGGERETQYF
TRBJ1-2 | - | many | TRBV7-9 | TGTGCCAGCAGCTTAGAGGTCGGGGGAAACTATGGCTACACCTTC | CASSLEVGGNYGYTF
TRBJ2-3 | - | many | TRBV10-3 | TGTGCCATGAGCGTGGGGAGCACAGATACGCAGTATTTT | CAMSVGSTDTQYF
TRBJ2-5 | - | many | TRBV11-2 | TGTGCCAGCAGCCTCGGGCGAGTTAGCCAAGAGACCCAGTACTTC | CASSLGRVSQETQYF
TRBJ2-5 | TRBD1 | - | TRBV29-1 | TGCAGCTCTCCGGGACAGGGAAGAGAGACCCAGTACTTC | CSSPGQGRETQYF
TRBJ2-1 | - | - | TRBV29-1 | TGCAGCGTTGTTAGTTTGCGGGGATGGGGTGAGCAGTTCTTC | CSVVSLRGWGEQFF
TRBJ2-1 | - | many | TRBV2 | TGTGCCAGCAGTGACGCGGTGGGTGAGCAGTTCTTC | CASSDAVGEQFF
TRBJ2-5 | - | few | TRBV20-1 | TGCAGTGCTAGAGATCCGGGACACAGCCAAGAGACCCAGTACTTC | CSARDPGHSQETQYF
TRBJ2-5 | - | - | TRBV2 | TGTGCCAGCAGTTTGGCAGAACAAGAGACCCAGTACTTC | CASSLAEQETQYF
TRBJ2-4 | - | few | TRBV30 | TGTGCCTGGAGTGTACAGGGAGTGGACATTCAGTACTTC | CAWSVQGVDIQYF
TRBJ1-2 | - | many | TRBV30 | TGTGCCTGGAGTGTAGCTCTACATGGCTACACCTTC | CAWSVALHGYTF
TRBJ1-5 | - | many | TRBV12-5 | TGTGCTAGTGGTTTGGGAGGGGGAAATCAGCCCCAGCATTTT | CASGLGGGNQPQHF
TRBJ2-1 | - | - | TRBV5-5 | TGTGCCAGCAGCTTGCGGGTCAATGAGCAGTCCTTC | CASSLRVNEQSF
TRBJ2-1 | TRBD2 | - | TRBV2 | TGTGCCAGCACTAGCGGGAGGAGCTCCTACAATGAGCAGTTCTTC | CASTSGRSSYNEQFF
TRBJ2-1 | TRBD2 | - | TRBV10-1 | TGCGCCAGCAGTGAGTCGGTGGGACTAGCGGGAGTGGGAAATGAGCAGTTCTTC | CASSESVGLAGVGNEQFF
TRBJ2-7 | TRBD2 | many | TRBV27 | TGTGCCAGCAGTCCCCCCGGGACTAGCTCCAACGAGCAGTACTTC | CASSPPGTSSNEQYF
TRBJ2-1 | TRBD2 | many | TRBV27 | TGTGCCAGCAGTTTAGAGGAGACTAGCGGGATTTCCTACAATGAGCAGTTCTTC | CASSLEETSGISYNEQFF
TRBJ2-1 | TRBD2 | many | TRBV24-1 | TGTGCCACCAGTGAACCGAGCGGGAGAACCTACAATGAGCAGTTCTTC | CATSEPSGRTYNEQFF
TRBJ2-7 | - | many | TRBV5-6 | TGTGCCAGCAGCCGCCAGACAGACAACTCCTACGAGCAGTACTTC | CASSRQTDNSYEQYF
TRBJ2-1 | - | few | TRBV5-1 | TGCGCCAGCAGCCTGGACTATTATGAGCAGTTCTTC | CASSLDYYEQFF
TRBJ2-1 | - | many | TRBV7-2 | TGTGCCAGCAGCCCTGACCCGGGGACATACAATGAGCAGTTCTTC | CASSPDPGTYNEQFF
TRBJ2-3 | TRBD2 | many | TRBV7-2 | TGTGCCAGCCAGCAGCTAAGGGGGACTAGCGGGAGTAATACGCAGTATTTT | CASQQLRGTSGSNTQYF
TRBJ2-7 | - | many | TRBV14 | TGTGCCAGCAGCCAACGGACCTTCTACGAGCAGTACTTC | CASSQRTFYEQYF
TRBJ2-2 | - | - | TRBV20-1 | TGCAGTGCTAGAGACTCTAGGAACACCGGGGAGCTGTTTTTT | CSARDSRNTGELFF
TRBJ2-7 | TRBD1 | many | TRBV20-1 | TGCAGTGCTAGAGATGTGACAGGGAGCTCCTACGAGCAGTACTTC | CSARDVTGSSYEQYF
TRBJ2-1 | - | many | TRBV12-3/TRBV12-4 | TGTGCCAGCAGTCCGGGGGACAGTTACAATGAGCAGTTCTTC | CASSPGDSYNEQFF
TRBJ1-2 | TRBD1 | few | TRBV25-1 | TGTGCCAGCAGCCCGCGGGACAGGGCACTTTATGGCTACACCTTC | CASSPRDRALYGYTF
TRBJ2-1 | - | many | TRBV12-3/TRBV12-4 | TGTGCCAGCAGGACCCGGGTGAGTGAGCAGTTCTTC | CASRTRVSEQFF
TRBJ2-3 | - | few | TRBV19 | TGTGCCAGTCTCACGGAAGTGGGATCGAGCACAGATACGCAGTATTTT | CASLTEVGSSTDTQYF
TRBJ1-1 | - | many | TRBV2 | TGTGCCAGCAGTCTAAAGGGGTTAAGTGAAGCTTTCTTT | CASSLKGLSEAFF
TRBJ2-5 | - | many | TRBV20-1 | TGCAGTGCCGGACGAGACTATGAAGAGACCCAGTACTTC | CSAGRDYEETQYF
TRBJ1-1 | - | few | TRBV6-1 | TGTGCCAGCAGTGAATTTAGGGGGAGCGCTGAAGCTTTCTTT | CASSEFRGSAEAFF
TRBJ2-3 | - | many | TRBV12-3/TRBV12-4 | TGTGCCAGCAGTTCGCTGGGTCCCGGCACAGATACGCAGTATTTT | CASSSLGPGTDTQYF
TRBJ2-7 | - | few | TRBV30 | TGTGCCTGGACCCCCGGACGGGACGAGCAGTACTTC | CAWTPGRDEQYF